This T cell receptor beta chain was sequenced for a study of cytomegalovirus exposure and HLA in healthy donors. J gave up 5 bases and V 6 bases, and 8 bases lay outside the gene matches. The length of the CDR3 is 15 residues. Per germline, CDR1 SGHNT and CDR2 YENEEA. Here immunoSEQ multiplex PCR was the method, and the copy in TCRdb shows in-frame clones only, minus some. The table shows 250,000 to 300,000 clones, with 90% occurring only once. The J gene is TRBJ2-1, the V gene TRBV11-3, with 9 nucleotides matching TRBD1. Sequenced material: PBMCs. This clonotype was sampled from a woman younger than 30 in good health and CMV-seronegative. In DNA, the CDR3 is TGTGCCAGCAGTTCGGGACAGGGACAGGACAATGAGCAGTTCTTC. Its translation: CASSSGQGQDNEQFF.